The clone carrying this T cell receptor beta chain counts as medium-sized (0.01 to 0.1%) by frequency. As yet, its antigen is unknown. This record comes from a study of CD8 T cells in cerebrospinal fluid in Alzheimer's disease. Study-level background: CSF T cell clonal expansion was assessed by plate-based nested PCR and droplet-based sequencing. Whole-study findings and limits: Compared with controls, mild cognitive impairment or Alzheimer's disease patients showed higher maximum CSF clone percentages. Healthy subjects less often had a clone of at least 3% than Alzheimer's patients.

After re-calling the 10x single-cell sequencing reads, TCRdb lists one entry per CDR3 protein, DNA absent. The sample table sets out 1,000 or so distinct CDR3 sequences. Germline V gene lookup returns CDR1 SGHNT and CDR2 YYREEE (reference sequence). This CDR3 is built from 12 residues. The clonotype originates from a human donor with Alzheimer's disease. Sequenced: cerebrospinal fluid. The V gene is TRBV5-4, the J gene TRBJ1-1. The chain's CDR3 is CASSDARKVAFF.